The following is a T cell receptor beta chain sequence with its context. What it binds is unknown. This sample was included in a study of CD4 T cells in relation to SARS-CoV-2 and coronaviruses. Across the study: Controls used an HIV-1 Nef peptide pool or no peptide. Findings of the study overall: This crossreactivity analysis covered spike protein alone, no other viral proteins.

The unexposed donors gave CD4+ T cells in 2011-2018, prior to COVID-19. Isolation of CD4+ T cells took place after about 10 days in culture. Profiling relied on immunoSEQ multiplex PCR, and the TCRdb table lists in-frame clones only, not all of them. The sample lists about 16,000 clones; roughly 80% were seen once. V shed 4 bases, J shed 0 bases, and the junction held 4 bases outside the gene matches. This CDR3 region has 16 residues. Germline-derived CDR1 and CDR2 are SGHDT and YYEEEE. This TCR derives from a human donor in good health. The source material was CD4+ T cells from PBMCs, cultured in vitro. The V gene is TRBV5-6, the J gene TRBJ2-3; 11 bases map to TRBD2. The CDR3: CASSPGLADSTDTQYF. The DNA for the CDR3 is TGTGCCAGCAGCCCGGGACTAGCGGACAGCACAGATACGCAGTATTTT.